This T cell receptor (beta chain) was observed in a study of beta chain features in type 1 diabetes. CDR1 is SQVTM and CDR2 is ANQGSEA in the germline V gene. The V gene lost 4 bases and the J gene lost 6 bases, with 9 bases spanning the gap. The CDR3 is made up of 11 amino acids. In the case of this clone: The antigen is undetermined.

Notes on the study in general: A greater similarity of naive, central memory and Treg TCRB repertoires was seen among patients than among healthy donors.

Reverse transcription of all isolated RNA meant that expressed TCRB transcripts were sequenced. Measured with immunoSEQ multiplex PCR; TCRdb has only the in-frame clones, and not every one. The sample carries 360,000 or so clones, about 20% recorded once. The gene calls are TRBV29-1 and TRBJ1-1; D might be TRBD1 (5 bases). Sequenced material: naive CD4+ T cells from blood. This TCR was recovered from a woman under 30 in good health. The CDR3 nucleotides read TGCAGCGTTGGGGGAGGGGCTGAAGCTTTCTTT. This translates into CSVGGGAEAFF.